The 29 T cell receptor beta chains listed next were all sequenced from one sample in a study of T cells in Graves' hyperthyroidism and ophthalmopathy. Amplification of TCR beta CDR3 regions used RNA as the template. The HTBI primer set served for first-round RT-PCR of the TCR CDR3. TCRdb passed the multiplex PCR reads through MiXCR, listing each CDR3 protein once. This repertoire shows approximately 590,000 distinct CDR3 sequences, about half found once; its top ten account for 6.5% to 9%. Sequenced material: peripheral blood or thyroid tissue (not recorded which). The receptor source for this set is a young woman with Graves' hyperthyroidism.

In its sample, this clonotype was seen many times. The rearrangement uses TRBV24-1 and TRBJ2-5; D uncertain. Germline-derived CDR1 and CDR2 are KGHDR and SFDVKD. CDR3 length equals 13 residues. The ends were cut back, 5 bases at V and 5 bases at J, with 11 bases in the middle. This CDR3 reads CATSGVFRETQYF. Here the CDR3 DNA reads TGTGCCACCAGTGGGGTCTTTAGGGAGACCCAGTACTTC.

This clonotype was observed a handful of times. J is TRBJ2-5 and V is TRBV7-2, with unresolved D. Between the trimmed V and J ends, which lost 2 bases and 4 bases, there was a span of 8 bases. Germline V gives CDR1 SGHTA, CDR2 FQGNSA. The CDR3 has 13 amino acids. This CDR3 is CASSLRAAETQYF. Here the CDR3 DNA reads TGTGCCAGCAGCTTAAGGGCTGCAGAGACCCAGTACTTC.

Concerning this clonotype: A much larger clone lies one base from this, so it may be a read error. The chain recombines TRBV14 with TRBJ1-2, with unresolved D. V shed 4 bases and J shed 8 bases, with 14 bases lying between them. The CDR3 is 13 amino acids. CDR1 is SGHDN and CDR2 is FVKESK in the germline V gene. As DNA, the CDR3 is TGTGCCAGCAGCCCGACAACCCGCGGAGGCTACACCTTC. It yields the protein CASSPTTRGGYTF.

Notes on this clonotype: This sequence may be a read error, since a much larger clone differs from it by one base. This chain uses TRBV20-1 with TRBJ2-7, with a possible D match to TRBD1 (6 bases). The CDR3 runs to 12 residues. The V gene's germline CDR1 is DFQATT and CDR2 SNEGSKA (reference sequence). CDR3 loop: CSTRQVAYEQYF. The CDR3 DNA reads as TGCAGTACTAGACAGGTAGCCTACGAGCAGTACTTC.

V is TRBV12-3 or TRBV12-4 and J is TRBJ1-1; D is unresolved. The length of the CDR3 is 15 residues. V dropped 0 bases and J dropped 4 bases, with 12 bases sitting between them. The CDR3 protein is CASSLALFGSTEAFF. DNA for the CDR3: TGTGCCAGCAGTTTAGCCCTGTTTGGTTCCACTGAAGCTTTCTTT.

This sequence joins TRBV5-1 and TRBJ2-7; D possibly corresponds to TRBD2 (6 bases). V was trimmed by 3 bases and J by 1 base, leaving 23 bases between them. The CDR3 spans 18 residues. From germline, CDR1 is SGHRS and CDR2 YFSETQ. Here the CDR3 reads CASSSHQPGTDYSYEQYF. DNA of the CDR3: TGCGCCAGCAGCTCCCATCAACCCGGGACGGACTATTCCTACGAGCAGTACTTC.

This clonotype was recorded many times. The chain employs TRBV7-8 and TRBJ1-2; D unclear. CDR3 length: 13 amino acids. Per the germline V gene, CDR1 is SGHVS and CDR2 is FQNEAQ. The germline V and J ends were trimmed by 6 bases and 6 bases, with 14 bases remaining between them. The CDR3 spells CASSHGKLDGYTF. The CDR3 DNA reads as TGTGCCAGCAGTCATGGAAAGTTAGATGGCTACACCTTC.

The table lists this clonotype with many counts. The rearrangement joins TRBV7-2 to TRBJ1-2; 8 bases agree with TRBD1. This CDR3 contains 13 residues. Trimming removed 6 bases from V and 6 bases from J; junction bases left unmatched: 6. In germline, CDR1 is SGHTA, CDR2 FQGNSA. CDR3 sequence (DNA): TGTGCCAGCAGGCACGCAGGGGGCAATGGCTACACCTTC. Protein sequence: CASRHAGGNGYTF. The entire variable domain, with the rest obtained from reference TRBV7-2 and TRBJ1-2, is as follows: GAGVSQSPSNKVTEKGKDVELRCDPISGHTALYWYRQSLGQGLEFLIYFQGNSAPDKSGLPSDRFSAERTGGSVSTLTIQRTQQEDSAVYLCASRHAGGNGYTFGSGTRLTVV.

This rearrangement joins TRBV24-1 to TRBJ1-2, with 7 bases that match TRBD1. CDR1 and CDR2 (germline): KGHDR, SFDVKD. The CDR3 is made up of 12 amino acids. Unmatched junction bases numbered 3, after V lost 8 bases and J lost 4 bases. CDR3 nucleotides: TGTGCCACCAAGACAGGGAGCTATGGCTACACCTTC. Its protein product is CATKTGSYGYTF.

This chain uses TRBV11-1 with TRBJ1-2; D not certain. This CDR3 has 14 residues. V was clipped by 8 bases and J by 4 bases, with 17 bases between them. Looked up from germline, CDR1 is SGHAT and CDR2 is FQDESV (reference sequence). The CDR3 sequence is CASSPAGSGYGYTF. CDR3 in DNA: TGTGCCAGCTCACCGGCCGGGTCGGGCTATGGCTACACCTTC. Full variable domain (missing parts from reference TRBV11-1 and TRBJ1-2): EAEVAQSPRYKITEKSQAVAFWCDPISGHATLYWYRQILGQGPELLVQFQDESVVDDSQLPKDRFSAERLKGVDSTLKIQPAELGDSAMYLCASSPAGSGYGYTFGSGTRLTVV.

As for this clonotype: One junction end does not reproduce the germline sequence, and a read error may be involved. The J gene is TRBJ1-1, the V gene TRBV10-3; 7 bases align to TRBD1. The CDR3 is 16 amino acids. CDR1 and CDR2 (germline): ENHRY, SYGVKD. Here the CDR3 DNA reads TGTGCCAGCAGTTACCATTCAAGTACAGGGGACACTGAAGCTTTCTTT. This sequence encodes CASSYHSSTGDTEAFF.

Ten or more counts support this clonotype. This sequence joins TRBV25-1 and TRBJ1-2, with unresolved D. The V gene lost 6 bases and the J gene lost 4 bases, with 12 bases spanning the gap. The CDR3 has 13 residues. Germline CDR1 MGHDK, CDR2 SYGVNS. The CDR3 DNA reads TGTGCCAGCAGGGAAGGGTCGGGCTATGGCTACACCTTC. It yields the protein CASREGSGYGYTF.

This chain uses TRBV2 with TRBJ2-5, with TRBD1 as a possible D gene (5 bases). The closer fit of TRBJ2-7 to the DNA end suggests the J call may be wrong. Germline values: CDR1 SNHLY, CDR2 FYNNEI. This CDR3 is built from 14 residues. DNA of the CDR3: TGTGCCAGCAGTTACTCCGGGCAGGGTGACGAGCAGTACTTC. It codes for CASSYSGQGDEQYF.

The chain carries TRBV7-8 and TRBJ1-5, with D unresolved. V lost 1 base, J lost 4 bases, and 8 bases lay in between. The germline CDR1 and CDR2 sequences are SGHVS and FQNEAQ. This CDR3 has 14 residues. The CDR3 protein is CASSLGVVNQPQHF. The CDR3, as DNA: TGTGCCAGCAGCTTAGGTGTCGTGAATCAGCCCCAGCATTTT. The whole variable domain, remainder taken from reference TRBV7-8 and TRBJ1-5, is GAGVSQSPRYKVAKRGQDVALRCDPISGHVSLFWYQQALGQGPEFLTYFQNEAQLDKSGLPSDRFFAERPEGSVSTLKIQRTQQEDSAVYLCASSLGVVNQPQHFGDGTRLSIL.

Comments on this clonotype: Relative to the germline gene, one junction end is altered; a read error may explain this. This chain links TRBV10-3 with TRBJ2-2, with 7 nucleotides matching TRBD1. The CDR3 has 14 residues. CDR1 and CDR2 (germline): ENHRY, SYGVKD. CDR3 sequence: CATRQGPNTGEQFF. The CDR3, as DNA: TGTGCCACCAGACAGGGTCCGAACACCGGGGAGCAGTTTTTT.

As regards this clonotype: A much larger clone differs from this one at a single base, so this may be a read error. The chain employs TRBV7-2 and TRBJ2-7; either TRBD1 or TRBD2 may fit D (5 bases each). The J call may be wrong; the DNA end is better matched by TRBJ2-5. CDR3 length equals 14 residues. The germline CDR1 and CDR2 sequences are SGHTA and FQGNSA. CDR3 protein: CASSFSGTQETQYF. DNA of the CDR3: TGTGCCAGCAGCTTTAGTGGGACCCAAGAGACCCAGTACTTC.

The chain is built from TRBV14 and TRBJ2-7; D gene uncertain. V lost 0 bases and J lost 7, with 10 bases in between. In germline, CDR1 is SGHDN, CDR2 FVKESK. The CDR3 length is 13 residues. The CDR3: CASSQDAEQEQYF. As DNA, the CDR3 is TGTGCCAGCAGCCAAGATGCAGAGCAGGAGCAGTACTTC.

Of note for this clonotype: A junction boundary mismatches the germline segment, possibly from a read error. The chain uses TRBV19 and TRBJ1-3; 7 bases are shared with TRBD1. This CDR3 contains 15 residues. CDR1 and CDR2 (germline): LNHDA, SQIVND (reference sequence). CDR3 bases: TGTGCCAGTAGTATATACAGGGGAGCTGGAAACGCCATATATTTT. Amino acids: CASSIYRGAGNAIYF.

This clonotype showed up just a few times. The genes are TRBV12-3 or TRBV12-4 and TRBJ1-2; 7 nucleotides agree with TRBD1. The CDR3 extends over 15 amino acids. The V and J ends lost 5 bases and 1 base, in that order; junction bases with no gene match: 7. This CDR3 is CASSPGTEFNYGYTF. The CDR3, as DNA: TGTGCCAGCAGTCCCGGGACAGAATTTAACTATGGCTACACCTTC.

This clonotype was seen many times. The chain combines TRBV15 with TRBJ2-2; no clear D gene. Trimming pared 4 bases from V and 7 bases from J, leaving 10 bases between. The CDR3 extends over 13 amino acids. CDR1 LNHNV and CDR2 YYDKDF come from the germline V gene (reference sequence). The CDR3 protein is CATSIIAGGELFF. CDR3 in DNA: TGTGCCACCAGCATCATTGCTGGCGGGGAGCTGTTTTTT.

The chain employs TRBV10-3 and TRBJ1-5; D possibly corresponds to TRBD1 (6 bases). Germline CDR1 ENHRY, CDR2 SYGVKD. This CDR3 has 14 amino acids. V dropped 4 bases and J dropped 6 bases, with 13 bases sitting between them. CDR3 DNA: TGTGCCATCAGTGTCGACAGGACCACTCAGCCCCAGCATTTT. This encodes CAISVDRTTQPQHF.

A few counts support this clonotype. The chain has TRBV7-3 and TRBJ1-2, with 10 bases that match TRBD1. V lost 5 bases, J lost 6 bases, and 9 bases stayed unmatched. The CDR3 extends over 15 amino acids. Germline V gene lookup returns CDR1 SGHTA and CDR2 FQGTGA. CDR3 in amino acids: CASSQDFGTGDGYTF. CDR3 bases: TGTGCCAGCAGCCAAGATTTTGGGACAGGGGATGGCTACACCTTC.

This clonotype was picked up many times. The CDR3 DNA follows: TGCAGCGGTAGGCCCAGCGCGAAAGAGACCCAGTACTTC. Its protein product is CSGRPSAKETQYF. V is TRBV29-1 and J is TRBJ2-5; D remains unclear. V lost 7 bases and J 3 bases, leaving 15 bases between the germline ends. CDR3 length: 13 amino acids. The germline V gene has CDR1 SQVTM and CDR2 ANQGSEA.

Only one count was recorded for this clonotype. This chain joins TRBV7-3 and TRBJ1-1; maybe TRBD1 (5 bases). Trimming left V 3 bases short and J 0 bases short, with 11 bases between. The CDR3 covers 15 residues. Germline lookup yields CDR1 SGHTA and CDR2 FQGTGA. The DNA of the CDR3 is TGTGCCAGCAGCTTTTCTGGGGACTTGAACACTGAAGCTTTCTTT. Encoded protein: CASSFSGDLNTEAFF.

The J gene is TRBJ1-2, the V gene TRBV20-1; no firm D call. This CDR3 spans 13 amino acids. Trimming pared 4 bases from V and 0 bases from J, leaving 9 bases between. CDR1 is DFQATT and CDR2 is SNEGSKA in the germline V gene (reference sequence). The CDR3 DNA reads as TGCAGTGCTACAAGGCGCTCTAACTATGGCTACACCTTC. Protein product: CSATRRSNYGYTF.

The chain carries TRBV2 and TRBJ1-5; a weak D match, TRBD1 (5 bases). This CDR3 has 15 amino acids. V was cut by 3 bases and J by 2 bases, with 11 bases left in between. Germline CDR1 SNHLY, CDR2 FYNNEI. This CDR3 is CASSDRGGGNQPQHF. CDR3 in DNA: TGTGCCAGCAGTGATAGGGGCGGGGGCAATCAGCCCCAGCATTTT.

A few counts support this clonotype. The chain employs TRBV7-9 and TRBJ1-1; D is uncertain. The CDR3 covers 15 residues. Trimming removed 2 bases at V and 5 bases at J, with 15 bases between. The germline CDR1 and CDR2 sequences are SEHNR and FQNEAQ (reference sequence). The DNA for the CDR3 is TGTGCCAGCAGCTTAAAGAGGATTGAACAAACTGAAGCTTTCTTT. Translation: CASSLKRIEQTEAFF.

The chain uses TRBV7-8 and TRBJ2-2, with D possibly called TRBD1 or TRBD2 (7 bases each). Between the trimmed V and J ends, which lost 6 bases and 7 bases, there was a span of 12 bases. The CDR3 is 13 amino acids. The germline CDR1 and CDR2 sequences are SGHVS and FQNEAQ. The CDR3 reads CASSDREGGELFF. The CDR3 DNA reads TGTGCCAGCAGTGACAGGGAGGGCGGGGAGCTGTTTTTT.

A remark on this clonotype: The junction departs from the called germline gene at one end, perhaps through a read error. The CDR3, as DNA: TGTGCCAGTAGTGCCCCAAACAGGGGGCTGAACACTGAAGCTTTCTTT. Translation: CASSAPNRGLNTEAFF. The chain links TRBV25-1 to TRBJ1-1; 9 bases match TRBD1. This CDR3 is 16 amino acids long. Germline-derived CDR1 and CDR2 are MGHDK and SYGVNS.